The clone carrying this TCR beta chain has only a few counts. Constant-region reverse primers amplified full-length variable regions, followed by semi-nested Nested Universal Primer A PCR. One entry per CDR3 protein results from TCRdb running MiXCR on the 5' RACE reads. This sample yields 35,000 to 50,000 distinct CDR3 sequences, of which about 32% are seen a single time; just over 4% belongs to the top ten. Deletions cut 1 base from V and 3 bases from J, with 9 bases between. CDR3 length: 15 amino acids. Germline CDR1 is MGHRA and CDR2 is YSYEKL. The TCR comes from a female donor with breast cancer. The sequenced sample was tumor-infiltrating memory CD4+ T cells sorted from the breast tumor. Subset indicated: memory CD4+ T cells, CD4+CD45RO+CD25-. The chain joins TRBV4-1 to TRBJ1-4, with unresolved D. The CDR3 loop is CASSQVNGANEKLFF. For the CDR3, the DNA is TGCGCCAGCAGCCAAGTCAACGGTGCTAATGAAAAACTGTTTTTT.